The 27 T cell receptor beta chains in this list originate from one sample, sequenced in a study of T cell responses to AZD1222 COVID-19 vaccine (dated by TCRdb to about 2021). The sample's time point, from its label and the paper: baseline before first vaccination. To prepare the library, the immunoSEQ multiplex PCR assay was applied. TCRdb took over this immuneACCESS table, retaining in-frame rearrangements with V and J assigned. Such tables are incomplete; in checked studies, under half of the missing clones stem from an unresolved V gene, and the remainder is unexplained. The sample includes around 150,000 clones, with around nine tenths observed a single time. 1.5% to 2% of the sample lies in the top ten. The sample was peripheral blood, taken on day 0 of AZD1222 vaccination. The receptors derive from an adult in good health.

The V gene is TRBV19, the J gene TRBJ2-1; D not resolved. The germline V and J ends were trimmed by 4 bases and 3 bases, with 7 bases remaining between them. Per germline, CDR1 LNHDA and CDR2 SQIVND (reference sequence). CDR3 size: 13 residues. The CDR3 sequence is CASSTANYNEQFF. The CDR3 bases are TGTGCCAGTAGTACGGCGAACTACAATGAGCAGTTCTTC.

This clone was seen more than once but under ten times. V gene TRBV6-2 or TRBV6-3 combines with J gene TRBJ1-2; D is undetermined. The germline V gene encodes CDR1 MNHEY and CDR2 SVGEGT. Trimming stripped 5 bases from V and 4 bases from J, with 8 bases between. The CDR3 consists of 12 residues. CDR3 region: CASSPAGYGYTF. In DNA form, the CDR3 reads TGTGCCAGCAGTCCGGCGGGCTATGGCTACACCTTC.

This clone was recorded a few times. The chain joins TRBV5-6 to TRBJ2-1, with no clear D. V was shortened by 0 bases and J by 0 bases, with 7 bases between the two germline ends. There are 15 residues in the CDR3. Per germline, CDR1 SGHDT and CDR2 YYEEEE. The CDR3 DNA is TGTGCCAGCAGCTTGGGCCAGGACTCCTACAATGAGCAGTTCTTC. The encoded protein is CASSLGQDSYNEQFF. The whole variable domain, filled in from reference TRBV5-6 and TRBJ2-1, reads DAGVTQSPTHLIKTRGQQVTLRCSPKSGHDTVSWYQQALGQGPQFIFQYYEEEERQRGNFPDRFSGHQFPNYSSELNVNALLLGDSALYLCASSLGQDSYNEQFFGPGTRLTVL.

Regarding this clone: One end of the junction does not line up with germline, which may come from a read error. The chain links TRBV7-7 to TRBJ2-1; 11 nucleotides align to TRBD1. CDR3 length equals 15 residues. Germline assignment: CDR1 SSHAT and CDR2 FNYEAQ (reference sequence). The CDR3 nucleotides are TGTGCTAGCAGCCCGGGACAGGGGGATTTTAATGAGCAGTTCTTC. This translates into CASSPGQGDFNEQFF.

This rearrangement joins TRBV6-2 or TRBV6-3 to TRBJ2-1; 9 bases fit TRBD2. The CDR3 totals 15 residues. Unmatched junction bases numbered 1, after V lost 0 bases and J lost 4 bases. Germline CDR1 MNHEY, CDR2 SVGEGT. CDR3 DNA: TGTGCCAGCAGTTACTCGGCGGGGGGGTACAATGAGCAGTTCTTC. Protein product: CASSYSAGGYNEQFF.

CDR3 coding DNA: TGTGCCAGCAGCTTAGCGGTTTCAGTCAATCAGCCCCAGCATTTT. This encodes CASSLAVSVNQPQHF. The V gene is TRBV7-8, the J gene TRBJ1-5, with D hard to call. The CDR3 is 15 residues long. The germline gives CDR1 SGHVS, CDR2 FQNEAQ. The germline V and J ends were trimmed by 0 bases and 3 bases, with 9 bases remaining between them.

Here the CDR3 reads CATSRDVGVYSPLHF. CDR3 nucleotide sequence: TGTGCCACCAGCAGAGATGTCGGGGTCTACTCACCCCTCCACTTT. This sequence joins TRBV15 and TRBJ1-6, with unresolved D. The V and J ends lost 0 bases and 10 bases respectively, with 13 bases between them. This CDR3 is built from 15 residues. Germline V gives CDR1 LNHNV, CDR2 YYDKDF (reference sequence).

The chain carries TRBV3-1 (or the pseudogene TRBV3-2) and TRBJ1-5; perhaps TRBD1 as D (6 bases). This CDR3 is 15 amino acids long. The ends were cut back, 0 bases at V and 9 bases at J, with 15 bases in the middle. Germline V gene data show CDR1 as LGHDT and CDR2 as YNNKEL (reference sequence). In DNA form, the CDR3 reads TGTGCCAGCAGCCAAGATCCACTACAGGGTTGGCCCCAGCATTTT. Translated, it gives CASSQDPLQGWPQHF.

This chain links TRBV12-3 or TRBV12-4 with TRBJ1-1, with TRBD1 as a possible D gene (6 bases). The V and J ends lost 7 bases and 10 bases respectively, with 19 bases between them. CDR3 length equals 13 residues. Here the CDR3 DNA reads TGTGCCAGCACCCTCGGGGGCGGAGAGGGAGCTTTCTTT. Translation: CASTLGGGEGAFF.

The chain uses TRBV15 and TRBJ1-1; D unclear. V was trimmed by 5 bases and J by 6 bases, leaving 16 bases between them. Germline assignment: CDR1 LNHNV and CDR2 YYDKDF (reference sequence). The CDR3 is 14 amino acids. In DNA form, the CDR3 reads TGTGCCACCAGCTCACGGACGCCCGGCGCTGAAGCTTTCTTT. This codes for CATSSRTPGAEAFF.

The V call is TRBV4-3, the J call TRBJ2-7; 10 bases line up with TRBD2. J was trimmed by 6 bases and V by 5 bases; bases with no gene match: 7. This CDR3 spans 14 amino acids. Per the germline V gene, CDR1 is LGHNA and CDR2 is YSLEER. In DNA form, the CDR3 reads TGCGCCAGCAGCTTGAGCGGGGGGGCCGCCGAGCAGTACTTC. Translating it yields CASSLSGGAAEQYF.

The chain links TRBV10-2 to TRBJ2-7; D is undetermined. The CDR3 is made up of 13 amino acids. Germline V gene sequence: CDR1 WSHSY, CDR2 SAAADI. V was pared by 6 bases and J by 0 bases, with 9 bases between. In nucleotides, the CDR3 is TGCGCCAGCAGGGCGGAAAGCTCCTACGAGCAGTACTTC. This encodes CASRAESSYEQYF.

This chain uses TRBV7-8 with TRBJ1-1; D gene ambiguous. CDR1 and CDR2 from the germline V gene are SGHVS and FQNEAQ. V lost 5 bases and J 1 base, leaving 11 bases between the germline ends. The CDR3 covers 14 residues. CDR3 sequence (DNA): TGTGCCAGCAGCACCACTCCAGGGAACACTGAAGCTTTCTTT. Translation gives CASSTTPGNTEAFF.

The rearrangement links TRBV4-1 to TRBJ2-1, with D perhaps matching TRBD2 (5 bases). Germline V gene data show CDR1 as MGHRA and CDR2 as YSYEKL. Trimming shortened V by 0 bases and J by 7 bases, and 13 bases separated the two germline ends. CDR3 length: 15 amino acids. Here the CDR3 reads CASSQEGIAWNEQFF. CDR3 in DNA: TGCGCCAGCAGCCAAGAGGGGATAGCGTGGAATGAGCAGTTCTTC.

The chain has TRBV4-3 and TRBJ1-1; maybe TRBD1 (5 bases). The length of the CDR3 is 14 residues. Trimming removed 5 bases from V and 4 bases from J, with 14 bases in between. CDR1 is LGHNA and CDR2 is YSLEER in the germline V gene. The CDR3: CASSSRWGATEAFF. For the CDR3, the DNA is TGCGCCAGCAGCTCAAGATGGGGCGCCACTGAAGCTTTCTTT.

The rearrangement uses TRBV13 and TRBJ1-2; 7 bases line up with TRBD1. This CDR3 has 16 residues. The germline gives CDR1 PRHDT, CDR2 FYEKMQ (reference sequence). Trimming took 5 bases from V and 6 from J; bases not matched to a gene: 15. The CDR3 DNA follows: TGTGCCAGCAGCCCGATACGGACAGGAGGAGCGGATGGCTACACCTTC. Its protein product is CASSPIRTGGADGYTF.

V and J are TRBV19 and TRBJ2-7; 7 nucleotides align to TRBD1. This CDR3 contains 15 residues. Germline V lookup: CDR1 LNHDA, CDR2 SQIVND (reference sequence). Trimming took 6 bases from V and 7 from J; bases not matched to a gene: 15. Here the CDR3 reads CASSTAQGVLGEQYF. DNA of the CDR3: TGTGCCAGTAGCACAGCCCAGGGGGTGCTGGGGGAGCAGTACTTC.

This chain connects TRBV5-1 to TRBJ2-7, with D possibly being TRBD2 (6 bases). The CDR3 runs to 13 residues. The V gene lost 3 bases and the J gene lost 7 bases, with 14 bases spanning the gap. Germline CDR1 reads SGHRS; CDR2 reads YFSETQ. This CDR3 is CASSSSSDWEQYF. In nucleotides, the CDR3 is TGCGCCAGCAGCTCTTCTAGCGACTGGGAGCAGTACTTC. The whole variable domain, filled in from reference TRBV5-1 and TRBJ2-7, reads KAGVTQTPRYLIKTRGQQVTLSCSPISGHRSVSWYQQTPGQGLQFLFEYFSETQRNKGNFPGRFSGRQFSNSRSEMNVSTLELGDSALYLCASSSSSDWEQYFGPGTRLTVT.

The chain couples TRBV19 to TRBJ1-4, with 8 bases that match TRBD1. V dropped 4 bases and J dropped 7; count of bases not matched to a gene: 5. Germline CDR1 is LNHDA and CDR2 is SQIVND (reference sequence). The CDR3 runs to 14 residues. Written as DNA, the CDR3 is TGTGCCAGTAGTACACAGGGGGGGTCTGAAAAACTGTTTTTT. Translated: CASSTQGGSEKLFF.

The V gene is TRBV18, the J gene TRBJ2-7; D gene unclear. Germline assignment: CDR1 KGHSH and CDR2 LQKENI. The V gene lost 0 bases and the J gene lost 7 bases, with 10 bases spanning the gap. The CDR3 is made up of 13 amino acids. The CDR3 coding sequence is TGTGCCAGCTCACCACCTTCCGGATCAGAGCAGTACTTC. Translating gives CASSPPSGSEQYF.

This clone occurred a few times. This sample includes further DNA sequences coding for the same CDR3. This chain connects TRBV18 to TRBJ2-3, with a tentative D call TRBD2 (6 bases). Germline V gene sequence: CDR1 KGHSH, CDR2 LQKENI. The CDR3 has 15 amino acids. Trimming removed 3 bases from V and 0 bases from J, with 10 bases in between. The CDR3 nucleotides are TGTGCCAGCTCACCCCCAAGCGGGAGCACAGATACGCAGTATTTT. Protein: CASSPPSGSTDTQYF.

CDR3 in amino acids: CASTWTGKSGNTIYF. CDR3 sequence (DNA): TGTGCCAGCACCTGGACAGGGAAATCGGGAAACACCATATATTTT. The rearrangement uses TRBV2 and TRBJ1-3; TRBD1 matches 8 bases. Germline-derived CDR1 and CDR2 are SNHLY and FYNNEI. J gave up 4 bases and V 7 bases, and 9 bases lay outside the gene matches. The CDR3 has 15 amino acids.

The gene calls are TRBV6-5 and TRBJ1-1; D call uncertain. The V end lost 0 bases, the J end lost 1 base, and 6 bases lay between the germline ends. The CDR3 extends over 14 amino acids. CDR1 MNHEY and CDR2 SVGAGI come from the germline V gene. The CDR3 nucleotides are TGTGCCAGCAGTTACTCAACACAGAACACTGAAGCTTTCTTT. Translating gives CASSYSTQNTEAFF.

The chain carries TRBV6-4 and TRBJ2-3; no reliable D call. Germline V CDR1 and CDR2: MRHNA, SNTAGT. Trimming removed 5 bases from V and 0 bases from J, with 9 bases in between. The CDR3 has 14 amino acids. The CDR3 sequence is CASSPGPSTDTQYF. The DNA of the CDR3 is TGTGCCAGCAGTCCGGGCCCAAGCACAGATACGCAGTATTTT.

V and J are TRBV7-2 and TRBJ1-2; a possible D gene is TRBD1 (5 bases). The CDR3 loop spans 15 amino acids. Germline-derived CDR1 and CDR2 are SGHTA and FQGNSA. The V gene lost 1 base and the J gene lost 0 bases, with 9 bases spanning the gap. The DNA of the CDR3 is TGTGCCAGCAGCTTAGGGGGGTGGGCTAACTATGGCTACACCTTC. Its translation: CASSLGGWANYGYTF.

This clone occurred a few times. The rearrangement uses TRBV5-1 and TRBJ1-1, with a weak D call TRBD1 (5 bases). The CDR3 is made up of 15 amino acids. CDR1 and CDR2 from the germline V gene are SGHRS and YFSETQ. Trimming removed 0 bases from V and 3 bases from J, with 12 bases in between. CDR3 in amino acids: CASSLAGGRDTEAFF. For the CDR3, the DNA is TGCGCCAGCAGCTTGGCCGGGGGAAGGGACACTGAAGCTTTCTTT.

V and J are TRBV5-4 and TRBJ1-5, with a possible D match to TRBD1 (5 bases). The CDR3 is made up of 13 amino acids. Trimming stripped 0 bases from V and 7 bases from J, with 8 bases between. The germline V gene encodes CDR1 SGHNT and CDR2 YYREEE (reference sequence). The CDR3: CASSLAGEQPQHF. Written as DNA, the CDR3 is TGTGCCAGCAGCTTGGCGGGGGAGCAGCCCCAGCATTTT.